This T cell receptor beta chain comes out of a study of early T cells in non-severe SARS-CoV-2 infection. The wider study: Sequencing targeted bulk RNA from unsorted whole blood, leaving chains unpaired. Findings and caveats of the study: Comparison of clonotypes with VDJdb favored anti-spike CD8 responses while missing private and CD4 specificities.

This clonotype occurred many times. The antigen remains unidentified. Researchers tagged individual cDNA molecules with unique molecular identifiers. TCRdb re-analysed the 5' RACE reads in MiXCR, keeping a single row per CDR3 protein. The sample has fewer than 65,000 distinct CDR3 sequences, around an eighth seen once. The CDR3 covers 13 residues. Trimming pared 7 bases from V and 7 bases from J, leaving 16 bases between. The chain carries TRBV12-3 or TRBV12-4 and TRBJ1-1; no definite D call. The sequenced sample was whole blood. The sequence was collected from an adult who was a healthcare worker with PCR-confirmed SARS-CoV-2 infection or an uninfected control (not recorded which). The CDR3 coding sequence is TGTGCCAGCAACCTTAAGGCGGGAGGTGAAGCTTTCTTT. Its protein product is CASNLKAGGEAFF.